This passage covers 7 T cell receptor beta chains from one sample sequenced in a study of OX40 agonist ivuxolimab in advanced cancers. Assay used: immunoSEQ multiplex PCR; TCRdb lists only in-frame clones, some missing. Of approximately 91,000 clones listed, 70% to 90% were seen once; the top ten hold around 4.5%. The specimen comprised CD4+ or CD8+ T cells sorted from blood, sampled in a trial of the OX40 agonist ivuxolimab. These receptors were obtained from an adult with an advanced solid tumor such as melanoma, head and neck, liver or kidney cancer.

This clone was observed a few times. The V call is TRBV6-1, the J call TRBJ1-5; no clear D. Germline lookup yields CDR1 MNHNS and CDR2 SASEGT. Trimming removed 6 bases from V and 1 base from J, with 10 bases in between. This CDR3 contains 14 residues. CDR3 sequence (DNA): TGTGCCAGCAGCTCGTCCAACAGCAATCAGCCCCAGCATTTT. Encoded protein: CASSSSNSNQPQHF.

The chain has TRBV18 and TRBJ1-5; possibly TRBD1 for D (6 bases). The CDR3 consists of 15 residues. The V and J ends lost 0 bases and 6 bases respectively, with 12 bases between them. Per the germline V gene, CDR1 is KGHSH and CDR2 is LQKENI. In DNA, the CDR3 is TGTGCCAGCTCACCACCGAACAGGGAGGTTCAGCCCCAGCATTTT. Translated, it gives CASSPPNREVQPQHF.

The rearrangement uses TRBV29-1 and TRBJ2-5; TRBD2 is a possible D gene (6 bases). This CDR3 is 12 amino acids long. The V end lost 7 bases, the J end lost 2 bases, and 11 bases lay between the germline ends. Germline V gene lookup returns CDR1 SQVTM and CDR2 ANQGSEA. The CDR3 spells CSAGTQQETQYF. CDR3 DNA sequence: TGCAGCGCAGGGACTCAACAAGAGACCCAGTACTTC.

Points on this clone: At one boundary the junction diverges from the germline segment, which might be a read error. The chain has TRBV4-3 and TRBJ2-1; TRBD2 matches 15 bases. Per the germline V gene, CDR1 is LGHNA and CDR2 is YSLEER. The CDR3 loop spans 19 amino acids. This CDR3 is CASSLGQGLAGGIYDEQFF. CDR3 DNA sequence: TGCGCCAGCAGCCTAGGGCAGGGACTAGCGGGAGGTATCTACGATGAGCAGTTCTTC.

V and J are TRBV7-9 and TRBJ2-3; the match to TRBD1 covers 9 bases. The V segment lost 5 bases and the J segment 4 bases; nucleotides outside the gene matches: 13. There are 17 residues in the CDR3. Germline V gene data show CDR1 as SEHNR and CDR2 as FQNEAQ (reference sequence). The CDR3: CASSRSAGTGRADTQYF. The CDR3 region has the DNA TGTGCCAGCAGCCGATCTGCCGGGACAGGGAGGGCAGATACGCAGTATTTT.

CDR3 DNA sequence: TGCAGCGTTGACCTTTCCGGAAGGGCCAATGAAAAACTGTTTTTT. It is translated as CSVDLSGRANEKLFF. V gene TRBV29-1 combines with J gene TRBJ1-4; D remains unclear. Germline assignment: CDR1 SQVTM and CDR2 ANQGSEA. The CDR3 covers 15 residues. With 3 bases removed from V and 5 bases from J, the gap between germline ends came to 16 bases.

The V and J genes are TRBV7-6 and TRBJ2-7; 7 bases fit TRBD1. The germline V gene encodes CDR1 SGHVS and CDR2 FNYEAQ. CDR3 length: 13 amino acids. Trimming took 4 bases from V and 11 from J; bases not matched to a gene: 11. In nucleotides, the CDR3 is TGTGCCAGCAGCTCAGTACCCGGACAGGAGAAGTACTTC. This translates into CASSSVPGQEKYF.